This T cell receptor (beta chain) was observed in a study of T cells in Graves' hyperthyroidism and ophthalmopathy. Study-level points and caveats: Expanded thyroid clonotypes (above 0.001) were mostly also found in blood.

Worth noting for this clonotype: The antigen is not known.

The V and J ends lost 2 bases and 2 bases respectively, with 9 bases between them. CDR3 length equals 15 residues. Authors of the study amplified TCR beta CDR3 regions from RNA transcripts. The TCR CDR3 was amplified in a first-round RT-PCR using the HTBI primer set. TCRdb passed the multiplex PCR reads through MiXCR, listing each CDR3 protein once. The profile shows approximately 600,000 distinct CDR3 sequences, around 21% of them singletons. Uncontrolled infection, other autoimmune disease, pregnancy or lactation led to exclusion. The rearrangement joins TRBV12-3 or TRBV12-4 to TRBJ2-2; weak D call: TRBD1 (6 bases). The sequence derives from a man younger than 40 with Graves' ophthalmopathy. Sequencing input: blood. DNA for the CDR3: TGTGCCAGCAGTTTAAACAGGGTCAACACCGGGGAGCTGTTTTTT. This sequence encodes CASSLNRVNTGELFF.